Included here is one T cell receptor beta chain sequence, with context. This clonotype was recorded a few times. Its binding antigen is unknown. Base qualities are not at hand, and no much larger clone is one base apart. The treatment or condition label corresponds to: in vitro stimulation with specific CMV peptide epitopes to enrich CMV-specific T cells. Sequencing was carried out with an Illumina HiSeq 1500. The public reads were run again by TCRdb, first through fastp at Q25 and then through MiXCR, and only productive beta chains were kept. Entries that share a CDR3 protein sequence are merged under the most common genes and DNA. This sample lists approximately 730,000 distinct CDR3 sequences; almost 30% were detected once. The top ten constitute about an eighth of the sample. This entry belongs to a study of T cell repertoires in cytomegalovirus infection (dated by TCRdb to about 2019). Study-wide context: Recently identified HLA-C-restricted CMV epitopes, whose presentation resists viral immunomodulation, were targeted by peptide stimulations together with well-studied HLA-B-restricted epitopes. Because public TCR beta signatures pointed to carriage of CMV infection together with the matching HLA type, the HLA type of each donor mattered for the analysis.

Overall study outcomes, separate from this receptor: Carriers of CMV infection plus the relevant HLA type were discriminated by the cumulative frequency of public TCR beta family members in the study cohort and in an independent roughly 400-donor cohort. The ex vivo response was dominated by HLA-C-restricted CMV-specific TCR beta clonotypes, which also provided the single most frequent clonotype in two of eight donors.

The CDR3, cysteine through phenylalanine, is 16 amino acids long. Only the CDR3 DNA stays, 48 bases, in frame from base 1. The germline V gene supplies CDR1 ENHRY and CDR2 SYGVKD. Trimming takes 4 bases from V and 2 bases from J, and the germline ends sit 18 bases apart. Sequencing was performed on cultured CD8+ T cells from PBMCs, taken from culture after CMV antigen stimulation. The chain is made from TRBV10-3 and TRBJ2-7, and the D gene may be TRBD2, 5 bases matching. The source of this sequence is a human donor in good health (CMV status not recorded). Some clones in this sample may be carry-over from other donors' samples. The bases are TGTGCCATCAGTGGCGGCGTAGCGTCGGATACCTACGAGCAGTACTTC. Its protein is CAISGGVASDTYEQYF.